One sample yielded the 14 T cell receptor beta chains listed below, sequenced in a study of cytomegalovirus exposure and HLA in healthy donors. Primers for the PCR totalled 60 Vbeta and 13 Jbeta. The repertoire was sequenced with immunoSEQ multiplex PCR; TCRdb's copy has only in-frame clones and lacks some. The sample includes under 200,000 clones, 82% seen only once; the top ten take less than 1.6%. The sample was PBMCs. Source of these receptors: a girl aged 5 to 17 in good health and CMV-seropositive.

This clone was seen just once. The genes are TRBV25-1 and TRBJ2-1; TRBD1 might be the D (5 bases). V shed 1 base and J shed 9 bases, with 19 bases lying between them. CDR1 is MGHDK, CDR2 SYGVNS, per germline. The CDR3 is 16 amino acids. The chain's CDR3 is CASSEFSGVGPLEQFF. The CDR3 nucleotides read TGTGCCAGCAGTGAATTTTCTGGAGTGGGGCCCCTTGAGCAGTTCTTC.

CDR3 region: CASSQSTSGIYEQYF. Here the CDR3 DNA reads TGTGCCAGCAGCCAAAGCACTAGCGGGATCTACGAGCAGTACTTC. The chain couples TRBV4-2 to TRBJ2-7; 10 nucleotides agree with TRBD2. The CDR3 loop spans 15 amino acids. Trimming at V came to 2 bases and at J to 3 bases, leaving 4 bases not matched to a gene. From germline, CDR1 is LGHNA and CDR2 YNFKEQ.

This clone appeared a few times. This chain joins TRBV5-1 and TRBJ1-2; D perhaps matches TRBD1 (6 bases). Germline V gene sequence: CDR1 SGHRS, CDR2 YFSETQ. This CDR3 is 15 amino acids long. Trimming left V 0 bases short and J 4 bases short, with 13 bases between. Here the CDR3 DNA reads TGCGCCAGCAGCTTGGGTTCGGGACACCTCTATGGCTACACCTTC. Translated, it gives CASSLGSGHLYGYTF.

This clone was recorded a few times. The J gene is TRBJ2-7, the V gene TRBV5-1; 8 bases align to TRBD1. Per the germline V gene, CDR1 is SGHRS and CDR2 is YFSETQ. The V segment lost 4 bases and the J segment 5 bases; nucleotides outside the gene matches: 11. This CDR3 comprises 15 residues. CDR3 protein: CASSRGQGSIHEQYF. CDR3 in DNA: TGCGCCAGCAGCAGAGGACAGGGTAGCATCCACGAGCAGTACTTC.

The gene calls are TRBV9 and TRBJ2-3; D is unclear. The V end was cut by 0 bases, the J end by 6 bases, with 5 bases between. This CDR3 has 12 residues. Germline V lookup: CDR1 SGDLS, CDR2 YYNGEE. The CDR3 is CASSVDGDTQYF. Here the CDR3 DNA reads TGTGCCAGCAGCGTAGACGGGGATACGCAGTATTTT.

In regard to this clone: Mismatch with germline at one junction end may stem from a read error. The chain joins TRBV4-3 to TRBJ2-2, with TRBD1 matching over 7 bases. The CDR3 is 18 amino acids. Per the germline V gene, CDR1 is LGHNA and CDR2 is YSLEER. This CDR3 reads CASSQGRVGGQNAGELFF. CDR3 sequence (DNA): TGCGCCAGCAGCCAAGGGCGAGTAGGGGGCCAGAACGCCGGGGAGCTGTTTTTT.

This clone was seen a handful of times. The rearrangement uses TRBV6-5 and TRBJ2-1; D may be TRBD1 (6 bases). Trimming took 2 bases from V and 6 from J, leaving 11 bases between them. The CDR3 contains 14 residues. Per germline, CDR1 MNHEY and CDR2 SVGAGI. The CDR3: CASSYEGQFNEQFF. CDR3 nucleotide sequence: TGTGCCAGCAGTTACGAAGGACAGTTCAATGAGCAGTTCTTC.

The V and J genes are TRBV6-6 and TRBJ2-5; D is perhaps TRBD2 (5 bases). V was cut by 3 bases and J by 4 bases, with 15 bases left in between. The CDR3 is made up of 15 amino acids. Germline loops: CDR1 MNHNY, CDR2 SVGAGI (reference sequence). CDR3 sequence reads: CASSYASGRRETQYF. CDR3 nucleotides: TGTGCCAGCAGTTATGCAAGCGGACGACGAGAGACCCAGTACTTC.

Written as DNA, the CDR3 is TGTGCCTGGAGTGTAGGACTAGCGGGGTCCTACAATGAGCAGTTCTTC. Translating it yields CAWSVGLAGSYNEQFF. V gene TRBV30 combines with J gene TRBJ2-1, with 12 positions matching TRBD2. J gave up 1 base and V 0 bases, and 1 base lay outside the gene matches. This CDR3 is built from 16 residues. Germline lookup yields CDR1 GTSNPN and CDR2 SVGIG (reference sequence).

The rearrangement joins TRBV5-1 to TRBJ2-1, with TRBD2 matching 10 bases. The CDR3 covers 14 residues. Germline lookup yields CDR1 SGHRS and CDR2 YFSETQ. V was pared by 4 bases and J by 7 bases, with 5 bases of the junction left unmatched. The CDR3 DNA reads TGCGCCAGCAGCATAACTAGCGGGAATAATGAGCAGTTCTTC. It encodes CASSITSGNNEQFF. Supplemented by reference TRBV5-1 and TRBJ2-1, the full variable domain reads KAGVTQTPRYLIKTRGQQVTLSCSPISGHRSVSWYQQTPGQGLQFLFEYFSETQRNKGNFPGRFSGRQFSNSRSEMNVSTLELGDSALYLCASSITSGNNEQFFGPGTRLTVL.

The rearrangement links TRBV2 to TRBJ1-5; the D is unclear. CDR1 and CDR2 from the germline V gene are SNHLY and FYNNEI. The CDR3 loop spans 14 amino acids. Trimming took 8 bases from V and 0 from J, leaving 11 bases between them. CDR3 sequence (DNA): TGTGCCAGCGTCCGGAGCTTTAGCAATCAGCCCCAGCATTTT. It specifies CASVRSFSNQPQHF.

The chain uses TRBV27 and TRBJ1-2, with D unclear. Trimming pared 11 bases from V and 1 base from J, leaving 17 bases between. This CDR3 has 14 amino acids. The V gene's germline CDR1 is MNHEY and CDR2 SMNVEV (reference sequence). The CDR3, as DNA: TGTGCCTGGGTGCCTGTCCGGGGTAACTATGGCTACACCTTC. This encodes CAWVPVRGNYGYTF.

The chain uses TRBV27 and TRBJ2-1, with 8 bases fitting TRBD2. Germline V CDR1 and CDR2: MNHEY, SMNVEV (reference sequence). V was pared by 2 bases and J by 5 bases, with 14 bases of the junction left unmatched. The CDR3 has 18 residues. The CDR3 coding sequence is TGTGCCAGCAGTTTACTACCGGGACTAGGAGCCCTGAACAATGAGCAGTTCTTC. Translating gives CASSLLPGLGALNNEQFF.

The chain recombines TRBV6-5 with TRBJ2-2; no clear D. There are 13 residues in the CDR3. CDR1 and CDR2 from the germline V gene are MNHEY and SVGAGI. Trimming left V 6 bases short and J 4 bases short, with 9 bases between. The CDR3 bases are TGTGCCAGCAGGTTTCCTGTCACCGGGGAGCTGTTTTTT. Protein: CASRFPVTGELFF.